The 23 T cell receptor beta chains below all came from one sample that was sequenced in a study of blood T cell repertoires in COVID-19. Assay: immunoSEQ multiplex PCR; the TCRdb copy retains only in-frame clones and omits some. The sample records around 86,000 clones, around 82% being singletons. The sequenced material came from peripheral blood. The receptors come from a human donor in a cohort sampled during active COVID-19.

The chain combines TRBV4-1 with TRBJ1-2; unclear D gene. The CDR3 is 17 amino acids. V was pared by 4 bases and J by 1 base, with 19 bases between. Germline CDR1 and CDR2: MGHRA and YSYEKL. CDR3 bases: TGCGCCAGCAGCCGATCCAAGGCCCCAACAGATAACTATGGCTACACCTTC. Its translation is CASSRSKAPTDNYGYTF.

The chain recombines TRBV7-9 with TRBJ1-2; 11 nucleotides match TRBD1. CDR1 is SEHNR and CDR2 is FQNEAQ in the germline V gene (reference sequence). The V and J ends lost 3 bases and 3 bases, in that order; junction bases with no gene match: 12. This CDR3 contains 18 residues. CDR3 residues: CASSFAGDRGKNDYGYTF. Here the CDR3 DNA reads TGTGCCAGCAGCTTCGCGGGGGACAGGGGGAAAAATGACTATGGCTACACCTTC.

This rearrangement joins TRBV5-4 to TRBJ2-7; the D gene is possibly TRBD2 (6 bases). This CDR3 is built from 14 residues. The germline V gene has CDR1 SGHNT and CDR2 YYREEE (reference sequence). V was cut by 2 bases and J by 4 bases, with 13 bases left in between. The CDR3 loop reads CASSLGGRIYEQYF. The CDR3 DNA reads as TGTGCCAGCAGCTTAGGAGGGCGTATATACGAGCAGTACTTC.

The chain combines TRBV25-1 with TRBJ1-4; D unclear. There are 14 residues in the CDR3. The V gene's germline CDR1 is MGHDK and CDR2 SYGVNS. V lost 8 bases and J lost 5, with 15 bases in between. The CDR3 loop reads CASLSAGLNEKLFF. In DNA, the CDR3 is TGTGCCAGCCTATCGGCGGGTTTAAATGAAAAACTGTTTTTT.

This clone appeared once. The rearrangement links TRBV30 to TRBJ2-7; D perhaps matches TRBD1 (6 bases). CDR3 length: 13 residues. With 0 bases removed from V and 6 bases from J, the gap between germline ends came to 12 bases. In germline, CDR1 is GTSNPN, CDR2 SVGIG (reference sequence). This CDR3 reads CAWSVLGASEQYF. In nucleotides, the CDR3 is TGTGCCTGGAGTGTTCTGGGGGCCAGCGAGCAGTACTTC. The full variable domain, completed using reference TRBV30 and TRBJ2-7, is SQTIHQWPATLVQPVGSPLSLECTVEGTSNPNLYWYRQAAGRGLQLLFYSVGIGQISSEVPQNLSASRPQDRQFILSSKKLLLSDSGFYLCAWSVLGASEQYFGPGTRLTVT.

The gene calls are TRBV9 and TRBJ1-2; D unresolved. Trimming removed 3 bases from V and 5 bases from J, with 8 bases in between. The CDR3 totals 12 residues. CDR1 SGDLS and CDR2 YYNGEE come from the germline V gene. This chain's CDR3 is CASSAPVYGYTF. As DNA, the CDR3 is TGTGCCAGCAGCGCCCCAGTGTATGGCTACACCTTC.

The V and J genes are TRBV4-3 and TRBJ2-7, with 8 bases that match TRBD2. This CDR3 spans 16 amino acids. CDR1 and CDR2 from the germline V gene are LGHNA and YSLEER. V trimming: 5 bases; J trimming: 2 bases; junction bases outside the gene matches: 11. In DNA form, the CDR3 reads TGCGCCAGCAGCGTGGTAGCGGGATTCCTAGCCTACGAGCAGTACTTC. This sequence encodes CASSVVAGFLAYEQYF.

The CDR3 is CASSVAGGGGYTF. The CDR3, as DNA: TGTGCCAGCAGCGTAGCGGGGGGAGGTGGCTACACCTTC. The genes are TRBV9 and TRBJ1-2, with D maybe TRBD1 (5 bases). The germline V gene has CDR1 SGDLS and CDR2 YYNGEE. Trimming pared 0 bases from V and 7 bases from J, leaving 10 bases between. This CDR3 has 13 amino acids.

CDR3 bases: TGTGCCAGCTCTCCTGGGATGGGACAGATTAATTCACCCCTCCACTTT. Translating gives CASSPGMGQINSPLHF. The chain combines TRBV18 with TRBJ1-6; 7 bases match TRBD1. CDR1 and CDR2 from the germline V gene are KGHSH and LQKENI. The CDR3 is 16 amino acids. The ends lost 6 bases at V and 6 bases at J; junction bases unmatched: 11. Combining the CDR3 with reference TRBV18 and TRBJ1-6 gives the whole variable domain NAGVMQNPRHLVRRRGQEARLRCSPMKGHSHVYWYRQLPEEGLKFMVYLQKENIIDESGMPKERFSAEFPKEGPSILRIQQVVRGDSAAYFCASSPGMGQINSPLHFGNGTRLTVT.

This sequence joins TRBV30 and TRBJ1-1; D is undetermined. CDR3 length equals 12 residues. The germline CDR1 and CDR2 sequences are GTSNPN and SVGIG (reference sequence). V was shortened by 5 bases and J by 6 bases, with 13 bases between the two germline ends. The CDR3 sequence: CAWFGNEAEAFF. The DNA for the CDR3 is TGTGCCTGGTTTGGCAACGAGGCTGAAGCTTTCTTT.

The chain joins TRBV15 to TRBJ2-3; 10 bases line up with TRBD1. This CDR3 is 16 amino acids long. Germline V gene data show CDR1 as LNHNV and CDR2 as YYDKDF (reference sequence). The V and J ends lost 0 bases and 3 bases, in that order; junction bases with no gene match: 3. DNA for the CDR3: TGTGCCACCAGCAGAGATGGGACAGGGGTAACAGATACGCAGTATTTT. Amino acids: CATSRDGTGVTDTQYF.

CDR3 residues: CASSSERERDTQYF. CDR3 nucleotide sequence: TGCGCCAGCAGCTCGGAGCGGGAGAGGGATACGCAGTATTTT. This chain connects TRBV5-1 to TRBJ2-3, with 8 bases lining up with TRBD2. The V gene end was trimmed by 3 bases and the J gene end by 6 bases; junction bases not matched to a gene: 6. Looked up from germline, CDR1 is SGHRS and CDR2 is YFSETQ. The CDR3 is 14 amino acids.

The chain uses TRBV5-4 and TRBJ2-7; 14 positions agree with TRBD2. J gave up 2 bases and V 4 bases, and 8 bases lay outside the gene matches. This CDR3 region has 17 residues. Germline V lookup: CDR1 SGHNT, CDR2 YYREEE (reference sequence). This CDR3 reads CASSKGLAGGRTYEQYF. The DNA of the CDR3 is TGTGCCAGCAGCAAAGGACTAGCGGGGGGTAGGACCTACGAGCAGTACTTC.

This chain uses TRBV30 with TRBJ1-5; the D gene is possibly TRBD1 (6 bases). The length of the CDR3 is 13 residues. Germline assignment: CDR1 GTSNPN and CDR2 SVGIG (reference sequence). The V and J ends lost 7 bases and 6 bases respectively, with 16 bases between them. In DNA form, the CDR3 reads TGTGCCTTGGCGTTGGGAGGGGGTCAGCCCCAGCATTTT. Translated: CALALGGGQPQHF.

V gene TRBV12-3 or TRBV12-4 combines with J gene TRBJ2-2; the D gene is possibly TRBD1 (6 bases). This CDR3 has 13 residues. Trimming stripped 3 bases from V and 7 bases from J, with 9 bases between. CDR3 region: CASSFYRDGELFF. For the CDR3, the DNA is TGTGCCAGCAGTTTTTACAGGGACGGGGAGCTGTTTTTT.

This clone came up a few times. This chain uses TRBV9 with TRBJ1-2; 7 bases align to TRBD1. The CDR3 runs 17 residues. The trim removed 1 base at V and 8 bases at J, leaving 17 bases unmatched. From germline, CDR1 is SGDLS and CDR2 YYNGEE. DNA for the CDR3: TGTGCCAGCAGCGTAAATCCCGCAGGGGGTCGCGGAGGGGGCTACACCTTC. Protein sequence: CASSVNPAGGRGGGYTF.

The V gene is TRBV27, the J gene TRBJ2-3, with 8 bases matching TRBD2. V trimming: 2 bases; J trimming: 10 bases; junction bases outside the gene matches: 11. From germline, CDR1 is MNHEY and CDR2 SMNVEV (reference sequence). This CDR3 spans 15 amino acids. DNA of the CDR3: TGTGCCAGCAGTTTAGACGGGAGGGGGACATTTGCGCAGTATTTT. Protein sequence: CASSLDGRGTFAQYF.

CDR3: CASSSSTMDGYTF. The DNA of the CDR3 is TGTGCCAGCAGCTCTAGCACAATGGACGGCTACACCTTC. The rearrangement links TRBV7-9 to TRBJ1-2, with no clear D. This CDR3 spans 13 amino acids. The V end lost 4 bases, the J end lost 8 bases, and 14 bases lay between the germline ends. Germline V gene sequence: CDR1 SEHNR, CDR2 FQNEAQ (reference sequence).

This clone has just a few counts. The chain recombines TRBV4-2 with TRBJ2-1; no clear D gene. This CDR3 has 16 residues. CDR1 LGHNA and CDR2 YNFKEQ come from the germline V gene. Between the trimmed V and J ends, which lost 5 bases and 3 bases, there was a span of 17 bases. The CDR3, as DNA: TGTGCCAGCAGCTACTACCGAAGCGAATTCTACAATGAGCAGTTCTTC. The encoded protein is CASSYYRSEFYNEQFF.

The chain carries TRBV7-9 and TRBJ2-7; D not certain. CDR3 size: 14 residues. The germline CDR1 and CDR2 sequences are SEHNR and FQNEAQ (reference sequence). V lost 1 base and J lost 2, with 9 bases in between. CDR3 in amino acids: CASSLDEVTYEQYF. The CDR3 DNA follows: TGTGCCAGCAGCTTAGATGAGGTTACCTACGAGCAGTACTTC.

This rearrangement joins TRBV6-6 to TRBJ1-2, with a possible D match to TRBD1 (6 bases). The length of the CDR3 is 14 residues. Germline V gives CDR1 MNHNY, CDR2 SVGAGI (reference sequence). V dropped 4 bases and J dropped 3 bases, with 12 bases sitting between them. The CDR3 loop reads CASSSWDTDYGYTF. For the CDR3, the DNA is TGTGCCAGCAGTTCCTGGGACACAGACTATGGCTACACCTTC.

The sample holds a few counts of this clone. The chain couples TRBV7-9 to TRBJ1-3, with 8 bases lining up with TRBD1. Germline V lookup: CDR1 SEHNR, CDR2 FQNEAQ (reference sequence). The CDR3 has 15 amino acids. V gave up 5 bases and J gave up 4 bases; unmatched junction bases: 7. The CDR3 DNA follows: TGTGCCAGCAGCCTACTACAGGGGGTAGGAAACACCATATATTTT. It yields the protein CASSLLQGVGNTIYF.

The chain combines TRBV4-3 with TRBJ1-4, with D possibly TRBD1 on 6 matching bases. V was clipped by 0 bases and J by 4 bases, with 9 bases between them. This CDR3 spans 15 amino acids. Looked up from germline, CDR1 is LGHNA and CDR2 is YSLEER. The CDR3 protein is CASSQDGTSNEKLFF. CDR3 coding DNA: TGCGCCAGCAGCCAAGATGGGACAAGTAATGAAAAACTGTTTTTT.